This T cell receptor (beta chain) was captured in a study of shared clonotypes between healthy human individuals (dated by TCRdb to about 2020). At the level of the whole study: The cohort included a few men and a couple of women between 18 and 49 years of age. To increase sequencing depth and limit assay-specific biases, TCR repertoire library preparation and sequencing were carried out by different laboratories using diverse techniques. For each donor, CD4 naive and CD4 memory were each given three plates, CD8 naive was given two plates, and CD8 memory was given one plate. The study deeply sequenced blood TCR repertoires of about five healthy adults to estimate repertoire size and the extent of clonotype sharing between individuals. Per donor, leukapheresis produced somewhere between about 0.94 and 9.5 billion PBMCs.

Here V drops 10 bases and J drops 1 base, and the junction holds 11 bases not matched to any gene. The germline V gene gives CDR1 as ENHRY and CDR2 as SYGVKD. Inclusive of the bounding cysteine and phenylalanine, the CDR3 is 17 residues long. CDR3 DNA is the only sequence kept; it has 51 bases, read in frame from the first base. Turning to this clone: It has no known antigen specificity. No base quality information exists; no much larger clone differs at one position.

CD8 naive samples were CD45RO-negative cells positively selected for CCR7, giving a CD45RA+CCR7+ population that excluded TemRA cells. Healthy HIV-negative adults with no recently reported acute infections or vaccinations were included as donors. All donors were Caucasian adults living in Nashville, Tennessee, USA. Blood was collected by leukapheresis, and PBMCs were isolated by Ficoll-Histopaque density gradient centrifugation and then cryopreserved in liquid nitrogen vapor phase. Purity and quantity of every magnetically sorted T cell population were checked by analytical flow cytometry. Genomic DNA was isolated from every sorted fraction and measured by UV absorbance on a Nanodrop 2000c. General findings and caveats noted by the study authors: Even with the large sequencing depth, rarefaction of the sorted-subset datasets indicated that sequencing was incomplete. When a handful of donors were compared, the shared fraction of clonotypes was 5% to 6.5% for naive CD4, around 3.5% for naive CD8, 2% to 2.5% for memory CD4, and 0.35% to 0.5% for memory CD8. Compared with non-shared clonotypes, the clonotypes found in all four sorted-subset donors had higher generation probabilities. The genetic and exposure-history diversity represented was limited by the small number of donors. Sampling was restricted to blood, and TCR repertoires in tissue are likely to differ from TCR repertoires in blood. Based on pairwise subsampling, the degree of clonotype sharing among donors was expected to be affected by sequencing depth. Naive subsets generally had larger estimated clonotype richness than memory subsets did.

TCR CDR3 regions were amplified from genomic DNA by multiplex PCR using the deep immunoSEQ assay. Genomic DNA extracted from each cell subset was distributed evenly over all wells of several immunoSEQ 96-well plates, and each plate served as one replicate. Each replicate PCR for sorted subsets received 200 ng genomic DNA, equal to roughly 33,000 T cell genomes. The purified libraries were quantified using a Qubit 3.0 fluorometer, sized with a Bioanalyzer 2100, and then quantified again using the KAPA Library Quantification kit. A separate single-read 150-cycle Illumina NextSeq 550 flow cell was used to sequence each immunoSEQ 96-well plate. As for the original processing: Because only junctional sequences without quality scores were contained in the immunoSEQ output, filtering matching that applied to full-length reads could not be performed. Sequences were annotated with PyIR, a Python wrapper for IgBLAST v1.9, using IMGT germline references to assign V/J genes and CDR3. Any read was removed if the V/J assignment was weak (E-value above 1e-6), the CDR3 was missing, or the read contained stop codons, out-of-frame junctions, or ambiguous translated residues. V3J clonotypes were defined as sequences sharing the same inferred V gene, J gene, and CDR3 amino acid sequence. Percentage overlap between repertoires was calculated by dividing the number of shared unique clonotypes by the size of the smaller repertoire. Repertoire richness was assessed with RTK rarefaction, the Chao1 estimator, and Recon v2.1 estimates of unobserved clonotypes. For all TCRbeta clonotypes obtained by the gDNA method from four donors, generation probabilities were computed with OLGA. TCRdb retrieved this table from immuneACCESS and kept in-frame rearrangements only. Not all clones are present; in checked studies, unresolved V genes account for under half, and no reason is known for the remainder. Clonal size and the V and J genes are those of that table, whereas D and trimming came from the DNA. This sample is represented by about 800,000 clones; roughly 96% of them were singletons. The ten top clones hold less than 0.25% of the sample.

The sequencing sample was made of naive CD8+ T cells sorted from blood. The cell subset or site label of this sample denotes: CD45RA+CCR7+. The chain uses TRBV10-3 and TRBJ2-3; TRBD2 matches 13 bases in the middle. The receptor was isolated from a man aged 30 to 45 in good health. The CDR3 region reads CATGPLAGGFGTDTQYF. Read as DNA, the sequence is TGTGCCACCGGGCCACTAGCGGGAGGGTTTGGCACAGATACGCAGTATTTT.